Shown below are 25 T cell receptor beta chains from a single sample sequenced in a study of cytomegalovirus exposure and HLA in healthy donors. TCRdb's table, derived via immunoSEQ multiplex PCR, lists solely in-frame clones and lacks some. The sample consists of about 160,000 clones, approximately 89% of them appearing once. The source material was PBMCs. All receptors derive from a man aged 18 to 30 in good health and CMV-seropositive.

This chain connects TRBV25-1 to TRBJ1-2; no clear D gene. Trimming pared 3 bases from V and 4 bases from J, leaving 12 bases between. Germline CDR1 and CDR2: MGHDK and SYGVNS. CDR3 length: 14 amino acids. The CDR3 coding sequence is TGTGCCAGCAGTGAGCCCGGAGAGATCTATGGCTACACCTTC. Protein: CASSEPGEIYGYTF.

The chain links TRBV29-1 to TRBJ1-4; D call uncertain. Germline V gene sequence: CDR1 SQVTM, CDR2 ANQGSEA. The CDR3 totals 13 residues. V lost 5 bases and J lost 6, with 13 bases in between. The CDR3 loop reads CSVLRGRDEKLFF. The CDR3 DNA follows: TGCAGCGTTCTACGGGGAAGGGATGAAAAACTGTTTTTT.

The chain couples TRBV7-3 to TRBJ2-6; no clear D. The CDR3 runs to 16 residues. The V and J ends lost 5 bases and 0 bases respectively, with 11 bases between them. Per the germline V gene, CDR1 is SGHTA and CDR2 is FQGTGA. The CDR3 DNA is TGTGCCAGCAGCCCCGCAGGAAACTCTGGGGCCAACGTCCTGACTTTC. This sequence encodes CASSPAGNSGANVLTF. Full variable domain (rest looked up from reference TRBV7-3 and TRBJ2-6): GAGVSQTPSNKVTEKGKYVELRCDPISGHTALYWYRQSLGQGPEFLIYFQGTGAADDSGLPNDRFFAVRPEGSVSTLKIQRTERGDSAVYLCASSPAGNSGANVLTFGAGSRLTVL.

The chain links TRBV19 to TRBJ2-7; a possible D gene is TRBD1 (6 bases). The CDR3 covers 17 residues. Between the trimmed V and J ends, which lost 1 base and 2 bases, there was a span of 18 bases. The germline V gene has CDR1 LNHDA and CDR2 SQIVND (reference sequence). Here the CDR3 DNA reads TGTGCCAGTAGTATAGTCGTCACCGGGACAAGGACCTACGAGCAGTACTTC. It encodes CASSIVVTGTRTYEQYF. Full variable domain (rest looked up from reference TRBV19 and TRBJ2-7): DGGITQSPKYLFRKEGQNVTLSCEQNLNHDAMYWYRQDPGQGLRLIYYSQIVNDFQKGDIAEGYSVSREKKESFPLTVTSAQKNPTAFYLCASSIVVTGTRTYEQYFGPGTRLTVT.

As DNA, the CDR3 is TGTGCCAGCAGCTTAATGACAGGGGCTAGTGGGGCCAACGTCCTGACTTTC. As protein: CASSLMTGASGANVLTF. This chain uses TRBV11-2 with TRBJ2-6; the match to TRBD1 covers 8 bases. Germline V gene lookup returns CDR1 SGHAT and CDR2 FQNNGV. The CDR3 consists of 17 residues. Unmatched junction bases numbered 6, after V lost 2 bases and J lost 3 bases. Full variable domain (outside the CDR3, taken from reference TRBV11-2 and TRBJ2-6): EAGVAQSPRYKIIEKRQSVAFWCNPISGHATLYWYQQILGQGPKLLIQFQNNGVVDDSQLPKDRFSAERLKGVDSTLKIQPAKLEDSAVYLCASSLMTGASGANVLTFGAGSRLTVL.

The rearrangement joins TRBV15 to TRBJ2-7; 8 nucleotides match TRBD2. Looked up from germline, CDR1 is LNHNV and CDR2 is YYDKDF (reference sequence). The CDR3 has 15 amino acids. V shed 0 bases and J 3 bases; nucleotides not matched to a gene: 4. CDR3 sequence reads: CATSRDLGTSYEQYF. In DNA form, the CDR3 reads TGTGCCACCAGCAGAGATCTTGGGACTAGCTACGAGCAGTACTTC.

This chain uses TRBV6-6 with TRBJ2-1, with 11 positions matching TRBD1. CDR1 and CDR2 from the germline V gene are MNHNY and SVGAGI (reference sequence). This CDR3 contains 15 residues. Germline trimming cut 1 base from V and 6 bases from J; bases unmatched to any gene: 2. The CDR3 bases are TGTGCCAGCAGTTACTATGGGACAGGGGGCAATGAGCAGTTCTTC. This gives the protein CASSYYGTGGNEQFF.

The rearrangement links TRBV28 to TRBJ1-1; D is possibly TRBD1 (6 bases). Germline CDR1 MDHEN, CDR2 SYDVKM. The length of the CDR3 is 13 residues. With 7 bases removed from V and 2 bases from J, the gap between germline ends came to 11 bases. DNA for the CDR3: TGTGCCAGCAAGAGGACAGTCAACACTGAAGCTTTCTTT. This sequence encodes CASKRTVNTEAFF.

V is TRBV30 and J is TRBJ1-1, with D perhaps matching TRBD1 (6 bases). V was pared by 0 bases and J by 1 base, with 18 bases between. There are 17 residues in the CDR3. Germline lookup yields CDR1 GTSNPN and CDR2 SVGIG (reference sequence). CDR3 residues: CAWSVLGGHVGNTEAFF. The CDR3 coding sequence is TGTGCCTGGAGTGTACTAGGGGGACATGTAGGGAACACTGAAGCTTTCTTT.

The gene calls are TRBV7-6 and TRBJ2-7; D remains ambiguous. This CDR3 contains 17 residues. Per germline, CDR1 SGHVS and CDR2 FNYEAQ. Deletions cut 5 bases from V and 4 bases from J, with 24 bases between. The CDR3 DNA reads TGTGCCAGCAGCCAACGCCCAAATTACTACTCCACTTACGAGCAGTACTTC. It specifies CASSQRPNYYSTYEQYF.

The V call is TRBV6-4, the J call TRBJ2-1; 9 nucleotides align to TRBD2. CDR3 length: 15 residues. V gave up 2 bases and J gave up 7 bases; unmatched junction bases: 6. Looked up from germline, CDR1 is MRHNA and CDR2 is SNTAGT. Here the CDR3 DNA reads TGTGCCAGCAGTGACAGTAGCGGGAGAGGGAATGAGCAGTTCTTC. Encoded protein: CASSDSSGRGNEQFF.

The chain employs TRBV7-6 and TRBJ1-5; D remains unclear. CDR1 is SGHVS, CDR2 FNYEAQ, per germline. The CDR3 extends over 13 amino acids. V lost 2 bases, J lost 4 bases, and 6 bases lay in between. The chain's CDR3 is CASSLQENQPQHF. The CDR3 nucleotides are TGTGCCAGCAGCTTACAGGAAAATCAGCCCCAGCATTTT.

The chain employs TRBV5-4 and TRBJ2-7; TRBD1 agrees at 8 bases. Trimming took 2 bases from V and 2 from J; bases not matched to a gene: 6. Looked up from germline, CDR1 is SGHNT and CDR2 is YYREEE (reference sequence). This CDR3 has 15 amino acids. CDR3 sequence: CASSLGTGTTYEQYF. DNA for the CDR3: TGTGCCAGCAGCTTAGGGACAGGAACGACCTACGAGCAGTACTTC.

The chain uses TRBV5-6 and TRBJ2-7; D gene unclear. The CDR3 extends over 16 amino acids. Germline lookup yields CDR1 SGHDT and CDR2 YYEEEE. V lost 5 bases to trimming and J lost 1 base, with 19 bases between them. CDR3 sequence (DNA): TGTGCCAGCAGGGTGAACACCCCCCTCGGGTCCTACGAGCAGTACTTC. Its translation: CASRVNTPLGSYEQYF.

V is TRBV15 and J is TRBJ2-3, with D hard to call. CDR3 size: 15 residues. From germline, CDR1 is LNHNV and CDR2 YYDKDF (reference sequence). V lost 1 base, J lost 2 bases, and 10 bases lay in between. Written as DNA, the CDR3 is TGTGCCACCAGCAGAGGTTCACTCGACACAGATACGCAGTATTTT. It specifies CATSRGSLDTDTQYF.

V gene TRBV4-1 combines with J gene TRBJ2-3; perhaps TRBD2 as D (5 bases). This CDR3 contains 13 residues. Germline CDR1 reads MGHRA; CDR2 reads YSYEKL. V was pared by 7 bases and J by 5 bases, with 13 bases between. CDR3 bases: TGCGCCAGCACAAAGGCGGGTATAGATACGCAGTATTTT. Translating it yields CASTKAGIDTQYF.

This clone appeared a single time. The rearrangement joins TRBV6-1 to TRBJ2-1; TRBD1 aligns across 8 bases. CDR1 is MNHNS, CDR2 SASEGT, per germline. With 7 bases clipped from V and 2 bases from J, the junction kept 7 bases outside the gene matches. The CDR3 runs to 15 residues. CDR3 protein: CASTVDRVTYNEQFF. The CDR3 DNA is TGTGCCAGCACCGTGGACAGGGTAACCTACAATGAGCAGTTCTTC.

The chain joins TRBV4-1 to TRBJ1-1; the D gene is possibly TRBD1 (6 bases). V was shortened by 1 base and J by 10 bases, with 19 bases between the two germline ends. CDR3 size: 15 residues. Per germline, CDR1 MGHRA and CDR2 YSYEKL. The chain's CDR3 is CASSQVIGGMFGAFF. CDR3 DNA: TGCGCCAGCAGCCAAGTCATAGGGGGTATGTTCGGAGCTTTCTTT.

The chain couples TRBV7-6 to TRBJ2-3, with 13 positions matching TRBD2. Germline V lookup: CDR1 SGHVS, CDR2 FNYEAQ. This CDR3 contains 20 residues. J was trimmed by 0 bases and V by 5 bases; bases with no gene match: 14. For the CDR3, the DNA is TGTGCCAGCAGCCCCGAATGGACTAGCGGGGGCGAATCTAGCACAGATACGCAGTATTTT. Translation: CASSPEWTSGGESSTDTQYF.

CDR3 nucleotides: TGTGCCAGCAGCTTAGAGAGGGCCTTAAACACCGGGGAGCTGTTTTTT. It yields the protein CASSLERALNTGELFF. The chain recombines TRBV13 with TRBJ2-2; TRBD2 is a possible D gene (5 bases). V was shortened by 1 base and J by 2 bases, with 11 bases between the two germline ends. The germline V gene encodes CDR1 PRHDT and CDR2 FYEKMQ (reference sequence). This CDR3 has 16 amino acids.

The chain links TRBV7-3 to TRBJ2-6, with a possible D match to TRBD2 (5 bases). Looked up from germline, CDR1 is SGHTA and CDR2 is FQGTGA. The CDR3 covers 15 residues. V dropped 3 bases and J dropped 1 base, with 7 bases sitting between them. CDR3 region: CASSFGGSGANVLTF. CDR3 coding DNA: TGTGCCAGCAGCTTCGGAGGTTCTGGGGCCAACGTCCTGACTTTC.

The rearrangement links TRBV15 to TRBJ2-1; 10 bases fit TRBD2. V lost 1 base and J lost 7; bases outside the gene matches: 4. The germline gives CDR1 LNHNV, CDR2 YYDKDF (reference sequence). This CDR3 is built from 15 residues. The CDR3 coding sequence is TGTGCCACCAGCAGAGCTAGCGGGGGTTGGAATGAGCAGTTCTTC. It specifies CATSRASGGWNEQFF.

The rearrangement links TRBV15 to TRBJ2-6; tentatively, D is TRBD1 (6 bases). Per the germline V gene, CDR1 is LNHNV and CDR2 is YYDKDF (reference sequence). CDR3 length equals 16 residues. V lost 0 bases and J 4 bases, leaving 10 bases between the germline ends. This chain's CDR3 is CATSRDRTVGANVLTF. The CDR3 coding sequence is TGTGCCACCAGCAGAGATCGGACAGTAGGGGCCAACGTCCTGACTTTC.

The chain recombines TRBV18 with TRBJ1-2; 7 bases align to TRBD1. The CDR3 has 16 residues. V shed 6 bases and J 4 bases; nucleotides not matched to a gene: 14. Germline V lookup: CDR1 KGHSH, CDR2 LQKENI. The CDR3: CASSPNAGGTIYGYTF. The CDR3 coding sequence is TGTGCCAGCTCGCCAAACGCAGGGGGGACGATCTATGGCTACACCTTC.

This chain uses TRBV19 with TRBJ2-1; 8 bases fit TRBD2. CDR3 length: 17 residues. V shed 0 bases and J 4 bases; nucleotides not matched to a gene: 8. The germline V gene has CDR1 LNHDA and CDR2 SQIVND (reference sequence). The CDR3: CASSIDPGSSGYNEQFF. CDR3 coding DNA: TGTGCCAGTAGTATAGACCCCGGGTCTAGCGGGTACAATGAGCAGTTCTTC. Together with reference TRBV19 and TRBJ2-1, the CDR3 gives the full variable domain: DGGITQSPKYLFRKEGQNVTLSCEQNLNHDAMYWYRQDPGQGLRLIYYSQIVNDFQKGDIAEGYSVSREKKESFPLTVTSAQKNPTAFYLCASSIDPGSSGYNEQFFGPGTRLTVL.